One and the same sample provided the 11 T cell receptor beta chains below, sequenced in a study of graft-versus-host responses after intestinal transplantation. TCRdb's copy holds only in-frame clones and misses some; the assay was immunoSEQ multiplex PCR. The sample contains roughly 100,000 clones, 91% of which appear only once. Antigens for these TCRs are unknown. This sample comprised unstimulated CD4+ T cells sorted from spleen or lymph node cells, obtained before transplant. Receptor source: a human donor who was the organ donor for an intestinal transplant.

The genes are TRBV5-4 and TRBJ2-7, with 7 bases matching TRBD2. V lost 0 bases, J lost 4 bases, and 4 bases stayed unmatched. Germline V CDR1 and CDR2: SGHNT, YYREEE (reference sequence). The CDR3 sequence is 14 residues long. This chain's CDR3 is CASSLVGGSYEQYF. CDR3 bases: TGTGCCAGCAGCTTGGTCGGGGGGTCTTACGAGCAGTACTTC.

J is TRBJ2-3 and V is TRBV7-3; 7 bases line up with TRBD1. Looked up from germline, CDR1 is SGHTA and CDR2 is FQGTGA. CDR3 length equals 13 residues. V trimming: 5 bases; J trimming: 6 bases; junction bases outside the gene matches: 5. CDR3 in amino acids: CASSLTGLDTQYF. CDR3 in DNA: TGTGCCAGCAGCCTGACAGGGTTGGATACGCAGTATTTT.

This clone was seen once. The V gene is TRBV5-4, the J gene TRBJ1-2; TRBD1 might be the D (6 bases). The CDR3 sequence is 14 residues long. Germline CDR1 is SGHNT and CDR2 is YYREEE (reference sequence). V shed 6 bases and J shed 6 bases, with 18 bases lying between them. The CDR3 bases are TGTGCCAGCACCTGGGGGGGCAGGTTCGATGGCTACACCTTC. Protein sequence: CASTWGGRFDGYTF.

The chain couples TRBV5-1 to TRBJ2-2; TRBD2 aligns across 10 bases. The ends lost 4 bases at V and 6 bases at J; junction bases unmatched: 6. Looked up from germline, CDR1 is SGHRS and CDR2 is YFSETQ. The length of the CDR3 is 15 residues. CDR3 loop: CASSRGLARAGELFF. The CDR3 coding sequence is TGCGCCAGCAGCCGGGGACTAGCGAGGGCCGGGGAGCTGTTTTTT.

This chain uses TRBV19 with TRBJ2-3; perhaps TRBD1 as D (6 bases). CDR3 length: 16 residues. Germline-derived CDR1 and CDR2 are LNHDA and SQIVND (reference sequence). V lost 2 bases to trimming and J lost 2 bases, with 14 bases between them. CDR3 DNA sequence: TGTGCCAGTAGTATATGGAAGCCAGGGGACACAGATACGCAGTATTTT. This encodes CASSIWKPGDTDTQYF.

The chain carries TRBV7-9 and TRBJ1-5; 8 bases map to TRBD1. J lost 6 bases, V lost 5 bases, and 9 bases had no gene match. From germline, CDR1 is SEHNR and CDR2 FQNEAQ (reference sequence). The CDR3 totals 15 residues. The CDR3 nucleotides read TGTGCCAGCAGCCAGACAGGGGTCGGGAGTCAGCCCCAGCATTTT. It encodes CASSQTGVGSQPQHF. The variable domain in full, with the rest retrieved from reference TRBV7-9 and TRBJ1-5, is DTGVSQNPRHKITKRGQNVTFRCDPISEHNRLYWYRQTLGQGPEFLTYFQNEAQLEKSRLLSDRFSAERPKGSFSTLEIQRTEQGDSAMYLCASSQTGVGSQPQHFGDGTRLSIL.

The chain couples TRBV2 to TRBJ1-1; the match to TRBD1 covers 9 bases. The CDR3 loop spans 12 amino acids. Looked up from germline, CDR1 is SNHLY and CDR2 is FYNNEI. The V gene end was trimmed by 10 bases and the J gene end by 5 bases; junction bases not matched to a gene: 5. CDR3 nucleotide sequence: TGTGCCACCGGGACAGGGAGAACTGAAGCTTTCTTT. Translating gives CATGTGRTEAFF.

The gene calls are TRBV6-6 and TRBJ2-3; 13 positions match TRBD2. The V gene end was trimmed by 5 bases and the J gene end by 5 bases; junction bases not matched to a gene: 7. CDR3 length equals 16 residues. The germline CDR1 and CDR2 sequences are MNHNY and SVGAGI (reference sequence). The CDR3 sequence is CASSQTSGGFLDTQYF. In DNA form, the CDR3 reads TGTGCCAGCAGTCAGACTAGCGGGGGGTTCTTAGATACGCAGTATTTT.

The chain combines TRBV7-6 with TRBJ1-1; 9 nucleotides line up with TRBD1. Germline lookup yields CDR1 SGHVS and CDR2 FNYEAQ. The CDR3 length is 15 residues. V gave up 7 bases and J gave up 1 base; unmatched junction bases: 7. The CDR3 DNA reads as TGTGCCAGCACCCTAGGGGGACAGGGGAACACTGAAGCTTTCTTT. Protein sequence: CASTLGGQGNTEAFF.

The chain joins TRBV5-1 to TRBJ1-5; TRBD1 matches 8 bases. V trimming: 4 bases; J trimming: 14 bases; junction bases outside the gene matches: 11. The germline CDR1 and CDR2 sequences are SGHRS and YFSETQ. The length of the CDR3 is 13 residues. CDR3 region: CASSPTGGEMKHF. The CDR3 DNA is TGCGCCAGCAGCCCTACAGGGGGAGAGATGAAGCATTTT.

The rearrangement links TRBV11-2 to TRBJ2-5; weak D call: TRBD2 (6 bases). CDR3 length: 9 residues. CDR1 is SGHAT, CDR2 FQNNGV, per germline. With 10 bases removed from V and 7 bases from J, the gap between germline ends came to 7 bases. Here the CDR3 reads CAMGGTQYF. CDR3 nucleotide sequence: TGTGCCATGGGGGGGACCCAGTACTTC.